Sequencing of this T cell receptor (beta chain) was carried out in a study of blood T cell repertoires in COVID-19. Whole-study context: Acute and convalescent COVID-19 specimens originated in the United States, Italy and Spain. Nucleic acid was either cDNA or gDNA, and it came from T cells, B-cell-depleted T cells, or PBMCs.

The CDR3 spans 13 residues. V lost 6 bases and J 4 bases, leaving 10 bases between the germline ends. How the authors handled the data: Reference gene primer amplification in the assay estimated nucleated cell counts. The method was immunoSEQ multiplex PCR; TCRdb's version includes in-frame clones alone and lacks a portion of them. The V and J calls and the clone size are those of that table, but D and trimming were determined from the DNA. The sample includes around 130,000 clones, roughly 72% of them seen just once. The count of this clone is one. V is TRBV12-3 or TRBV12-4 and J is TRBJ1-3, with D maybe TRBD1 (5 bases). Sequences were obtained from peripheral blood. This TCR was sampled from a human donor in a cohort sampled during active COVID-19. CDR3 in DNA: TGTGCCAGCAGGGGGCTAGGGGGAAACACCATATATTTT. This codes for CASRGLGGNTIYF.